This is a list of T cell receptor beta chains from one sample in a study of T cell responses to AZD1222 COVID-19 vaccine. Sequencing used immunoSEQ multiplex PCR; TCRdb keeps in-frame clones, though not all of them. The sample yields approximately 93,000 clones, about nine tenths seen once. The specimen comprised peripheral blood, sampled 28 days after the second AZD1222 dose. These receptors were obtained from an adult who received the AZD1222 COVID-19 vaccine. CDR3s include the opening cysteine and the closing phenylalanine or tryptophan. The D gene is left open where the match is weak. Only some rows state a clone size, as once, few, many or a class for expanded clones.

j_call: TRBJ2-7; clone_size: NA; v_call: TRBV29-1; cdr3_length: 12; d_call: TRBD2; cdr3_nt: TGCAGCGTAACTGGACTAGCGAGCGAGCAGTACTTC; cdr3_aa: CSVTGLASEQYF
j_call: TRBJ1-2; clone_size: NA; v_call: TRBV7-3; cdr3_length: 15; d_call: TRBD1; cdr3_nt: TGTGCCAGCAGCTTAAGACAGGGAATGAACTATGGCTACACCTTC; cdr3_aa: CASSLRQGMNYGYTF
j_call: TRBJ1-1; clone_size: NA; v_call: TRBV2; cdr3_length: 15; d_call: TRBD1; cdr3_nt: TGTGCCAGCAGTAGGACAGGGCTATTGAACACTGAAGCTTTCTTT; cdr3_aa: CASSRTGLLNTEAFF
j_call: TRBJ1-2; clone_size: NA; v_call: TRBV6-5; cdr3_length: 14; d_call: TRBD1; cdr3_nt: TGTGCCAGCAGTCCACGGACAGGGATCGTTGGCTACACCTTC; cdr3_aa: CASSPRTGIVGYTF
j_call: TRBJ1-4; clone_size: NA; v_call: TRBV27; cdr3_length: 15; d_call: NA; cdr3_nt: TGTGCCAGCAGCCCCCGGGCAGGGTTCGGTGAAAAACTGTTTTTT; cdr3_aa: CASSPRAGFGEKLFF
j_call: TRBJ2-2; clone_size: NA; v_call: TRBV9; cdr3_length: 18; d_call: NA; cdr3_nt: TGTGCCAGCAGCGTGGAGGACCCGACAGGCGAGAACACCGGGGAGCTGTTTTTT; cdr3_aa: CASSVEDPTGENTGELFF
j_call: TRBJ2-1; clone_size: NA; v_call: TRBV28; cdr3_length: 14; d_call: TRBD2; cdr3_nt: TGTGCCAGCAGACTAGCGGGGGCCTCCAAAGTGCAGTTCTTC; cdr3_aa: CASRLAGASKVQFF
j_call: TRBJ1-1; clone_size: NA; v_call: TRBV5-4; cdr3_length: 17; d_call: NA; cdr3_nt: TGTGCCAGCAGCTTGGCCGGCGGGCAAGGGCGTTGGGCTGAAGCTTTCTTT; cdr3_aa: CASSLAGGQGRWAEAFF
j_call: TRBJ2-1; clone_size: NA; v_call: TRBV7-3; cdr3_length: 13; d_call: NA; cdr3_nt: TGTGCCAGCAGCTTGCGGGACTACAATGAGCAGTTCTTC; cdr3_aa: CASSLRDYNEQFF
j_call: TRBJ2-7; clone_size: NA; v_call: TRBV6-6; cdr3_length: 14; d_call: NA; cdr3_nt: TGTGCCAGCACTCTAGGGGACACGTCCTACGAGCAGTACTTC; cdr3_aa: CASTLGDTSYEQYF
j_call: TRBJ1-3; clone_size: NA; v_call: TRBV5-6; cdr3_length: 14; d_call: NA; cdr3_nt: TGTGCCAGCAGCTTCGCAGGGACTGGAAACACCATATATTTT; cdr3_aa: CASSFAGTGNTIYF
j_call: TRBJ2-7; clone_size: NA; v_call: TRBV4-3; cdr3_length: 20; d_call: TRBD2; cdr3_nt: TGCGCCAGCAGCCAAGAGAGATTTAGCGCGCGGCGGGGGGCTCGTTACGAGCAGTACTTC; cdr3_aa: CASSQERFSARRGARYEQYF
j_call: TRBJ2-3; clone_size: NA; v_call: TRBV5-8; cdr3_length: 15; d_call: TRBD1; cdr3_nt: TGTGCCAGCAGCTTAGGGGGACAGCGCACAGATACGCAGTATTTT; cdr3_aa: CASSLGGQRTDTQYF
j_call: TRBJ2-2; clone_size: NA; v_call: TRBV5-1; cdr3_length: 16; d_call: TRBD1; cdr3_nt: TGCGCCAGCAGGCTACAGGGACAGGGATCCTCCGGGGAGCTGTTTTTT; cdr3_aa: CASRLQGQGSSGELFF
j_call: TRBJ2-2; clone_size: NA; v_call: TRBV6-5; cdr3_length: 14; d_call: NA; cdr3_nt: TGTGCCACCCGATGGGGGTGGAACACCGGGGAGCTGTTTTTT; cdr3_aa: CATRWGWNTGELFF
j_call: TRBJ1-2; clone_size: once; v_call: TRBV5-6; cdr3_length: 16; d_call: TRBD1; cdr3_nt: TGTGCCAGCAGCTTGGCCGCAACCGGGACAGGGGCCGGCTACACCTTC; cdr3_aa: CASSLAATGTGAGYTF
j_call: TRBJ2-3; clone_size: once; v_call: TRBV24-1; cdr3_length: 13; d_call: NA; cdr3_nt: TGTGCCACCAGTGATTTCGTCACAGATACGCAGTATTTT; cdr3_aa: CATSDFVTDTQYF